Reported below is one T cell receptor (beta chain). Its antigen remains unknown. Other DNA sequences within the sample encode an identical CDR3. Sequencing used immunoSEQ multiplex PCR; TCRdb keeps in-frame clones, though not all of them. The sample has about 81,000 clones, 88% seen once; the top ten hold approximately 0.43%. No patient had autoimmune disease or received systemic immunosuppression. This entry comes from a study of OX40 agonist ivuxolimab in advanced cancers. Study overall: Dose-escalation patients suffered from hepatocellular carcinoma, melanoma, renal cell or head and neck cancer. General study points: Partial responders at 0.1-3.0 mg/kg had among the lowest clonal expansion. In general, CD8+ T cells held more expanded clones than CD4+ did, on average.

The V end was cut by 0 bases, the J end by 2 bases, with 8 bases between. CDR1 is SGHRS, CDR2 YFSETQ, per germline. This CDR3 is 14 amino acids long. The source was CD4+ or CD8+ T cells sorted from blood, collected in a trial of the OX40 agonist ivuxolimab. The chain couples TRBV5-1 to TRBJ1-2; D ambiguous. This TCR was recovered from an adult with an advanced solid tumor such as melanoma, head and neck, liver or kidney cancer. The CDR3 DNA is TGCGCCAGCAGCTTGGGGTCAGGAAACTATGGCTACACCTTC. It codes for CASSLGSGNYGYTF.